A selection of T cell receptor beta chains follows, all from one sample in a study of blood T cells in healthy people across ages. One entry per CDR3 protein results from TCRdb running MiXCR on the 5' RACE reads. In the table there are 1,800,000 or so distinct CDR3 sequences, about 39% of which are singletons. Sequenced sample: blood. These receptors were taken from a human donor in good health. Both conserved end residues are part of each CDR3. The D gene is left open where the match is weak. Rows may omit the clone size; those that give it use once, few, many or a size class.

V gene	D gene	J gene	clone size	CDR3 protein	CDR3 DNA
TRBV4-2	.	TRBJ2-2	.	CAGSHGGAGSNTGELFF	TGTGCCGGCAGTCATGGCGGGGCAGGGTCGAACACCGGGGAGCTGTTTTTT
TRBV7-2	TRBD1	TRBJ1-2	.	CASSPNRGHYGYTF	TGTGCCAGCAGCCCAAACAGGGGGCACTATGGCTACACCTTC
TRBV20-1	.	TRBJ1-1	.	CSARVASTEAFF	TGCAGTGCTAGAGTGGCGAGCACTGAAGCTTTCTTT
TRBV4-1	TRBD1	TRBJ2-7	.	CASRLGTGGRSYEQYF	TGCGCCAGCAGACTAGGGACAGGGGGCCGCTCCTACGAGCAGTACTTC
TRBV20-1	.	TRBJ2-7	.	CSARDQEKSSYEQYF	TGCAGTGCTAGAGATCAGGAGAAGAGCTCCTACGAGCAGTACTTC
TRBV9	TRBD1	TRBJ2-7	.	CASSDGDRGYGQYF	TGTGCCAGCAGCGATGGGGACAGGGGCTACGGGCAGTACTTC
TRBV6-5	TRBD1	TRBJ2-7	few	CASSYASTGGYEQYF	TGTGCCAGCAGTTACGCCTCGACAGGGGGCTACGAGCAGTACTTC
TRBV7-2	TRBD2	TRBJ2-4	once	CASSLSGSGGYNEQYF	TGTGCCAGCAGCTTATCCGGTAGCGGGGGTTACAATGAGCAGTACTTC
TRBV27	.	TRBJ2-7	few	CASSFRTSEQYF	TGTGCCAGCAGTTTTAGGACATCCGAGCAGTACTTC
TRBV5-1	.	TRBJ2-3	many	CASSPGQAGDTQYF	TGCGCCAGCAGCCCCGGACAGGCGGGGGATACGCAGTATTTT
TRBV20-1	TRBD2	TRBJ2-3	.	CSARLAGGQDTQYF	TGCAGTGCTAGACTAGCGGGGGGGCAGGATACGCAGTATTTT
TRBV7-8	TRBD2	TRBJ2-1	many	CASSFRGGVGNEQFF	TGTGCCAGCAGCTTTCGTGGGGGGGTCGGAAATGAGCAGTTCTTC
TRBV5-1	TRBD1	TRBJ2-7	.	CASSLKGQASYEQYF	TGCGCCAGCAGCTTGAAAGGACAGGCTTCCTACGAGCAGTACTTC
TRBV20-1	.	TRBJ1-5	.	CSATNNRNPYSNQPQHF	TGCAGTGCTACTAACAACAGGAATCCATATAGCAATCAGCCCCAGCATTTT
TRBV5-1	.	TRBJ1-1	few	CASSVDSSITEAFF	TGCGCCAGCAGCGTGGACAGTTCGATCACTGAAGCTTTCTTT
TRBV9	.	TRBJ2-7	.	CASSAQSSSYEQYF	TGTGCCAGCAGCGCTCAGAGCAGTTCCTACGAGCAGTACTTC
TRBV7-6	TRBD1	TRBJ2-5	.	CASSPGTGLWEETQYF	TGTGCCAGCAGCCCCGGGACAGGGCTTTGGGAAGAGACCCAGTACTTC
TRBV24-1	.	TRBJ2-6	few	CATSDRRDSGANVLTF	TGTGCCACCAGTGATCGACGGGACTCTGGGGCCAACGTCCTGACTTTC
TRBV24-1	.	TRBJ2-7	.	CATGDPRTPTYEQYF	TGTGCCACCGGTGATCCGAGGACACCTACCTACGAGCAGTACTTC
TRBV6-1	TRBD2	TRBJ2-3	.	CASSELGLAGGADTQYF	TGTGCCAGCAGTGAACTAGGACTAGCGGGGGGGGCAGATACGCAGTATTTT
TRBV28	TRBD1	TRBJ2-1	.	CASSFLQGAHNEQFF	TGTGCCAGCAGTTTCCTACAGGGGGCCCACAATGAGCAGTTCTTC
TRBV7-3	TRBD2	TRBJ2-1	few	CASSLAGGPGRQFF	TGTGCCAGCAGCTTAGCGGGGGGGCCCGGTCGCCAGTTCTTC